This TCR beta chain was recovered during a study of T-cell reconstitution after alpha-beta-depleted transplantation in children. The study's findings and limits: It was newly produced T cells that mostly accounted for T-cell counts and diversity one year after transplant. Some patients' high day-60 TCRbeta diversity was traced to surviving recipient T cells and thymic progenitors. Reports say that about two months after transplant, the alpha-beta T cells came out of several hundred graft clones that had expanded.

The CDR3 contains 15 residues. Germline V CDR1 and CDR2: MGHRA, YSYEKL. V trimming: 0 bases; J trimming: 8 bases; junction bases outside the gene matches: 7. This clonotype was counted ten times or more. Its antigen is not identified. Preparation of the TCRbeta library was carried out with unique molecular identifiers. TCRdb used MiXCR to reprocess the PCR reads, holding one entry per CDR3 protein. This table has about 490,000 distinct CDR3 sequences, under 12% appearing once. The chain carries TRBV4-1 and TRBJ2-1; TRBD2 matches at 7 bases. This TCR was recovered from a child under 10 years old with inherited bone marrow failure, due to receive a stem cell transplant. The sequences come from PBMCs, collected before TCRalphabeta/CD19-depleted stem cell transplant. The CDR3 reads CASSQEGREWYEQFF. The CDR3 nucleotides are TGCGCCAGCAGCCAAGAGGGGCGGGAGTGGTATGAGCAGTTCTTC.